This T cell receptor (beta chain) was sequenced in a study of T cells in Graves' hyperthyroidism and ophthalmopathy. TCR beta CDR3 region amplification was performed from RNA transcripts. First-round RT-PCR of the TCR CDR3 relied on the HTBI primer set. TCRdb re-derived calls from the multiplex PCR reads in MiXCR, one entry per CDR3 protein. This sample has 450,000 to 650,000 distinct CDR3 sequences, with about a sixth found just once. The CDR3 runs to 14 residues. Germline V gene data show CDR1 as MNHNS and CDR2 as SASEGT. Trimming at V came to 1 base and at J to 7 bases, leaving 2 bases not matched to a gene. Every diagnosis used clinical symptoms, serum thyroxine and TRAb, thyroid ultrasound and orbital computed tomography.

V and J are TRBV6-1 and TRBJ1-4, with TRBD1 matching over 8 bases. The TCR comes from a woman between 18 and 29 years old with Graves' ophthalmopathy. Input material: blood. The CDR3 nucleotides read TGTGCCAGCAGTGAAGGGACAGGGTTTGAAAAACTGTTTTTT. Translated, it gives CASSEGTGFEKLFF.